The present T cell receptor (beta chain) was sequenced within a study of shared clonotypes between healthy human individuals. V was shortened by 1 base and J by 0 bases, with 13 bases between the two germline ends. The V gene's germline CDR1 is LGHNA and CDR2 YSLEER. The CDR3 extends over 16 amino acids. Some clones are missing from TCRdb's copy, which holds only in-frame ones; the method was immunoSEQ multiplex PCR. The table has millions of clones, approximately 92% seen once. Findings and limits, study-wide: Shared clonotypes: roughly 5% naive CD4, approximately 3.4% naive CD8, around 2.2% memory CD4, more than 0.3% memory CD8.

About this clone: Its antigen is as yet unknown.

The V call is TRBV4-3, the J call TRBJ2-7; possible D gene TRBD1, 5 bases. The sequence derives from a man aged 18 to 30 in good health. Material for sequencing was naive CD4+ T cells sorted from blood. This sample's subset: CD45RA+ positively selected. The CDR3 here is CASSQATPGPSYEQYF. The CDR3, as DNA: TGCGCCAGCAGCCAAGCCACACCAGGGCCCTCCTACGAGCAGTACTTC.